The 17 T cell receptor beta chains listed next were all sequenced from one sample in a study of T cell changes during pregnancy in multiple sclerosis. Produced via immunoSEQ multiplex PCR; TCRdb's table is partial and in-frame only. The top ten hold 7.5% to 10% of the sample, which has about 40,000 clones, about 91% seen once. The material was CD8+ T cells from peripheral blood mononuclear cells, obtained before pregnancy. Receptor source: a female donor with multiple sclerosis, enrolled in a pregnancy study.

CDR3 residues: CASSPDRGPSNTEAFF. In DNA, the CDR3 is TGTGCCAGCAGTCCGGACAGGGGGCCTTCTAACACTGAAGCTTTCTTT. The genes are TRBV28 and TRBJ1-1; TRBD1 matches at 11 bases. Trimming took 5 bases from V and 2 from J; bases not matched to a gene: 7. Per germline, CDR1 MDHEN and CDR2 SYDVKM. This CDR3 comprises 16 residues.

The V and J genes are TRBV29-1 and TRBJ1-6, with 10 bases aligning to TRBD1. CDR3 length equals 13 residues. With 5 bases clipped from V and 9 bases from J, the junction kept 4 bases outside the gene matches. Germline V lookup: CDR1 SQVTM, CDR2 ANQGSEA. DNA of the CDR3: TGCAGCGTTTCGGACAGGGGGGGTTCACCCCTCCACTTT. It codes for CSVSDRGGSPLHF.

This clone turned up a few times. The V and J genes are TRBV6-5 and TRBJ2-1; D remains ambiguous. V shed 5 bases and J shed 1 base, with 6 bases lying between them. The germline V gene has CDR1 MNHEY and CDR2 SVGAGI. The CDR3 contains 13 residues. The CDR3 reads CASSTGSYNEQFF. In DNA, the CDR3 is TGTGCCAGCAGTACCGGTTCCTACAATGAGCAGTTCTTC.

The CDR3 sequence: CASRGGNEQFF. In DNA form, the CDR3 reads TGTGCCAGCCGAGGAGGCAATGAGCAGTTCTTC. This chain links TRBV6-1 with TRBJ2-1; maybe TRBD2 (5 bases). Germline CDR1 reads MNHNS; CDR2 reads SASEGT. Trimming took 8 bases from V and 6 from J, leaving 8 bases between them. The CDR3 spans 11 residues.

The V gene is TRBV5-6, the J gene TRBJ1-1, with D hard to call. The CDR3 runs 14 residues. Trimming took off 1 base at V and 4 bases at J, with 11 bases between the two ends. Germline assignment: CDR1 SGHDT and CDR2 YYEEEE. The CDR3 loop is CASSLWGGGTEAFF. CDR3 nucleotide sequence: TGTGCCAGCAGCTTGTGGGGAGGCGGCACTGAAGCTTTCTTT.

J is TRBJ2-7 and V is TRBV5-4; D perhaps matches TRBD1 (6 bases). Trimming removed 4 bases from V and 5 bases from J, with 19 bases in between. Germline V CDR1 and CDR2: SGHNT, YYREEE (reference sequence). The CDR3 is 15 residues long. The CDR3 sequence: CASSLGDIGAHEQYF. The CDR3 DNA is TGTGCCAGCAGCCTAGGGGACATTGGGGCCCACGAGCAGTACTTC.

V gene TRBV4-1 combines with J gene TRBJ2-1; no clear D. Germline V gives CDR1 MGHRA, CDR2 YSYEKL. This CDR3 contains 12 residues. Trimming cost V 0 bases and J 5 bases, with 2 bases left between them. In DNA form, the CDR3 reads TGCGCCAGCAGCCAAGACGACAATGAGCAGTTCTTC. It codes for CASSQDDNEQFF.

This chain connects TRBV10-3 to TRBJ2-3; maybe TRBD2 (5 bases). Trimming pared 3 bases from V and 3 bases from J, leaving 13 bases between. Germline V CDR1 and CDR2: ENHRY, SYGVKD. CDR3 length: 15 amino acids. This CDR3 is CAISDSRGLTDTQYF. For the CDR3, the DNA is TGTGCCATCAGTGACTCCCGAGGGTTGACAGATACGCAGTATTTT.

This chain links TRBV6-5 with TRBJ2-7; 7 nucleotides agree with TRBD1. The V gene's germline CDR1 is MNHEY and CDR2 SVGAGI. The CDR3 is made up of 16 amino acids. J gave up 0 bases and V 4 bases, and 9 bases lay outside the gene matches. The CDR3 loop reads CASSLEQGSLSYEQYF. The CDR3 DNA reads as TGTGCCAGCAGTTTAGAACAGGGGTCCCTCTCCTACGAGCAGTACTTC.

CDR3 in DNA: TGTGCCAGCAGCTTAGTTACAGGAACTGAAAAACTGTTTTTT. Protein sequence: CASSLVTGTEKLFF. V is TRBV7-6 and J is TRBJ1-4, with D perhaps matching TRBD1 (5 bases). Germline V lookup: CDR1 SGHVS, CDR2 FNYEAQ. The germline V and J ends were trimmed by 1 base and 7 bases, with 10 bases remaining between them. This CDR3 spans 14 amino acids. Filled out from reference TRBV7-6 and TRBJ1-4, the complete variable domain reads GAGVSQSPRYKVTKRGQDVALRCDPISGHVSLYWYRQALGQGPEFLTYFNYEAQQDKSGLPNDRFSAERPEGSISTLTIQRTEQRDSAMYRCASSLVTGTEKLFFGSGTQLSVL.

The chain combines TRBV27 with TRBJ1-1; tentatively, D is TRBD1 (6 bases). Germline V gives CDR1 MNHEY, CDR2 SMNVEV (reference sequence). Trimming shortened V by 1 base and J by 5 bases, and 14 bases separated the two germline ends. The CDR3 extends over 15 amino acids. CDR3 DNA sequence: TGTGCCAGCAGTTTATTTCAGGGAGGGGGGACTGAAGCTTTCTTT. Translating gives CASSLFQGGGTEAFF.

This rearrangement joins TRBV7-9 to TRBJ2-7; D might be TRBD2 (5 bases). Looked up from germline, CDR1 is SEHNR and CDR2 is FQNEAQ (reference sequence). The CDR3 is 13 residues long. Trimming left V 5 bases short and J 2 bases short, with 10 bases between. The CDR3 here is CASSSGLPYEQYF. Here the CDR3 DNA reads TGTGCCAGCAGCAGCGGACTGCCCTACGAGCAGTACTTC. Full variable domain (missing parts from reference TRBV7-9 and TRBJ2-7): DTGVSQNPRHKITKRGQNVTFRCDPISEHNRLYWYRQTLGQGPEFLTYFQNEAQLEKSRLLSDRFSAERPKGSFSTLEIQRTEQGDSAMYLCASSSGLPYEQYFGPGTRLTVT.

This chain joins TRBV10-2 and TRBJ2-7; the match to TRBD1 covers 8 bases. V trimming: 11 bases; J trimming: 3 bases; junction bases outside the gene matches: 12. The CDR3 runs 14 residues. Germline values: CDR1 WSHSY, CDR2 SAAADI. This CDR3 reads CASGAGQGYYEQYF. Here the CDR3 DNA reads TGCGCCTCCGGCGCAGGACAGGGCTACTACGAGCAGTACTTC.

This chain links TRBV13 with TRBJ2-3, with 12 bases lining up with TRBD2. In germline, CDR1 is PRHDT, CDR2 FYEKMQ (reference sequence). After removal of 1 base from V and 6 bases from J, the junction contained 5 bases not matched to a gene. The CDR3 has 16 residues. This CDR3 reads CASSLEASGRADTQYF. CDR3 coding DNA: TGTGCCAGCAGCTTAGAGGCTAGCGGGAGGGCTGATACGCAGTATTTT.

V gene TRBV6-5 combines with J gene TRBJ2-2; 7 nucleotides align to TRBD1. This CDR3 is 15 amino acids long. Germline CDR1 reads MNHEY; CDR2 reads SVGAGI. The junction had 6 bases not matched to a gene; V was cut back by 6 bases and J by 2 bases. The CDR3 spells CASRARDRNTGELFF. The CDR3 DNA is TGTGCCAGCAGGGCCCGGGACAGAAACACCGGGGAGCTGTTTTTT.

The chain links TRBV28 to TRBJ2-5; D is unresolved. This CDR3 has 14 amino acids. Germline V gene lookup returns CDR1 MDHEN and CDR2 SYDVKM. The ends were cut back, 2 bases at V and 0 bases at J, with 7 bases in the middle. The CDR3 nucleotides read TGTGCCAGCAGTTTAGTGGAGTACCAAGAGACCCAGTACTTC. Encoded protein: CASSLVEYQETQYF.

The V and J genes are TRBV6-4 and TRBJ2-2; perhaps TRBD1 as D (6 bases). CDR1 and CDR2 (germline): MRHNA, SNTAGT. Between the trimmed V and J ends, which lost 4 bases and 3 bases, there was a span of 15 bases. CDR3 length: 16 residues. CDR3 residues: CASSGSRTEDTGELFF. Here the CDR3 DNA reads TGTGCCAGCAGTGGGTCCCGGACAGAGGACACCGGGGAGCTGTTTTTT.